The T cell receptor beta chain described here comes from a study of molecular identifiers for immune sequencing clone quantification. Concerning this clonotype itself: Its antigen is currently unknown. A read error may be the cause here, since a much bigger clone is one base away.

Study observations and caveats: Effector cells kept over 97% of their molecules in clones above 20 RNA copies, while naive cells kept under 1% there. Spiked Jurkat TCR RNA originating from one cell could reportedly be identified amid about a million naive cells.

Naive CD8 library inputs spanned 20,000 to 1,000,000 sorted cells and 10%, 30% or 50% RNA. Naive CD8 T cells were sorted, and the gate applied was CD8+CD4-CCR7+CD45RA+. One entry per CDR3 protein results from TCRdb running MiXCR on the PCR reads. The profile shows about 300,000 distinct CDR3 sequences, 20% to 25% of them singletons. The sequenced sample was naive CD8+ T cells from blood, with Jurkat cell RNA spiked in. The subset: FACS-sorted CD8+CD4-CCR7+CD45RA+ naive T cells. This sequence originates from a human donor in good health. Some libraries in this study had Jurkat cell RNA spiked in.

CDR3 nucleotides: TGCAGCGCTGAGGGGGCAGAGACCCAGTACTTC. It translates to CSAEGAETQYF. The chain recombines TRBV29-1 with TRBJ2-5; 7 nucleotides match TRBD1. V lost 7 bases to trimming and J lost 4 bases; unmatched junction nucleotides: 3. Germline V gene lookup returns CDR1 SQVTM and CDR2 ANQGSEA. This CDR3 contains 11 residues.